Below are 29 T cell receptor beta chains sequenced from a single sample in a study of T cells in Graves' hyperthyroidism and ophthalmopathy. RNA transcripts provided the source from which TCR beta CDR3 regions were amplified. An initial round of RT-PCR targeting the TCR CDR3 relied on the HTBI primer set. TCRdb reprocessed the multiplex PCR reads via MiXCR and lists one record per CDR3 protein. The table has some 320,000 distinct CDR3 sequences, approximately 15% seen once. The sequenced sample was blood. The receptors derive from a woman between 40 and 55 years old with Graves' ophthalmopathy.

This clonotype has a handful of counts. The rearrangement uses TRBV20-1 and TRBJ2-5; no definite D call. CDR1 and CDR2 from the germline V gene are DFQATT and SNEGSKA (reference sequence). The length of the CDR3 is 14 residues. Trimming shortened V by 0 bases and J by 5 bases, and 13 bases separated the two germline ends. CDR3 in DNA: TGCAGTGCTAGAGATCGCGCCAGTGGTGAGACCCAGTACTTC. Its protein product is CSARDRASGETQYF.

This sequence joins TRBV19 and TRBJ2-3; 9 bases are a match to TRBD2. The trim removed 6 bases at V and 2 bases at J, leaving 6 bases unmatched. The CDR3 length is 15 residues. CDR1 is LNHDA, CDR2 SQIVND, per germline (reference sequence). CDR3 amino acids: CASSLAGPATDTQYF. The CDR3 DNA reads TGTGCCAGTAGCCTAGCGGGGCCAGCCACAGATACGCAGTATTTT.

This clonotype was seen more than once but under ten times. The rearrangement joins TRBV7-6 to TRBJ2-7, with D possibly matching TRBD1 (6 bases). Trimming removed 5 bases from V and 4 bases from J, with 24 bases in between. Germline V gene lookup returns CDR1 SGHVS and CDR2 FNYEAQ. CDR3 length: 17 amino acids. The CDR3 nucleotides are TGTGCCAGCAGCCAAGAGTCTTTTTTGCAGGGGCTGTACGAGCAGTACTTC. Its translation is CASSQESFLQGLYEQYF.

In this sample, this clonotype turned up many times. CDR3 region: CASSLNQFYEQYF. The CDR3 DNA reads as TGTGCCAGCAGCTTGAACCAGTTCTACGAGCAGTACTTC. The genes are TRBV5-5 and TRBJ2-7; D is unresolved. The V and J ends lost 1 base and 3 bases respectively, with 8 bases between them. Per the germline V gene, CDR1 is SGHKS and CDR2 is YYEKEE (reference sequence). The CDR3 contains 13 residues.

This clonotype has a count of ten or more. The J gene is TRBJ1-2, the V gene TRBV12-3 or TRBV12-4; tentative D call: TRBD1 (5 bases). CDR3 size: 14 residues. Trimming pared 8 bases from V and 8 bases from J, leaving 21 bases between. CDR3 region: CASWKSAGLRGYTF. In DNA, the CDR3 is TGTGCCAGCTGGAAAAGCGCAGGGCTCCGGGGCTACACCTTC.

The chain links TRBV6-1 to TRBJ2-7, with TRBD2 identical over 9 bases. The CDR3 spans 20 residues. CDR1 is MNHNS and CDR2 is SASEGT in the germline V gene. V trimming: 2 bases; J trimming: 3 bases; junction bases outside the gene matches: 20. The CDR3 bases are TGTGCCAGCAGTGAAAAGGGGGTTCGTAGCGGGGGCTCCCTCTACTACGAGCAGTACTTC. It codes for CASSEKGVRSGGSLYYEQYF.

This clonotype appeared many times. The V gene is TRBV7-2, the J gene TRBJ2-7; no reliable D call. Trimming left V 2 bases short and J 1 base short, with 6 bases between. The length of the CDR3 is 13 residues. From germline, CDR1 is SGHTA and CDR2 FQGNSA. DNA for the CDR3: TGTGCCAGCAGCTTAAACCCGTCCTACGAGCAGTACTTC. Encoded protein: CASSLNPSYEQYF.

A few counts support this clonotype. The chain employs TRBV19 and TRBJ2-3, with D unresolved. Looked up from germline, CDR1 is LNHDA and CDR2 is SQIVND (reference sequence). This CDR3 spans 15 amino acids. V was pared by 4 bases and J by 6 bases, with 17 bases between. As DNA, the CDR3 is TGTGCCAGTAGTACCCGCAATGGGGTCATCGATACGCAGTATTTT. Protein product: CASSTRNGVIDTQYF.

This clonotype was seen a few times. The V and J genes are TRBV28 and TRBJ2-4, with 7 bases fitting TRBD2. J gave up 4 bases and V 5 bases, and 11 bases lay outside the gene matches. Germline V gene data show CDR1 as MDHEN and CDR2 as SYDVKM. CDR3 length: 16 residues. As DNA, the CDR3 is TGTGCCAGCAGTGGGGTGTCTCCGGGGGGAAAAAACATTCAGTACTTC. This sequence encodes CASSGVSPGGKNIQYF.

Many counts were recorded for this clonotype. This chain joins TRBV2 and TRBJ2-7; 7 nucleotides match TRBD2. Per the germline V gene, CDR1 is SNHLY and CDR2 is FYNNEI. The V segment lost 6 bases and the J segment 3 bases; nucleotides outside the gene matches: 8. The CDR3 length is 14 residues. DNA of the CDR3: TGTGCCAGCAGCCCGGGTAGGGAGGGCTACGAGCAGTACTTC. It yields the protein CASSPGREGYEQYF.

This clonotype was counted many times. The chain uses TRBV2 and TRBJ2-7, with D maybe TRBD2 (7 bases). CDR1 SNHLY and CDR2 FYNNEI come from the germline V gene. The V gene lost 2 bases and the J gene lost 7 bases, with 15 bases spanning the gap. CDR3 length: 14 residues. CDR3 region: CASSEPGRGREQYF. The DNA of the CDR3 is TGTGCCAGCAGTGAACCGGGGCGGGGGCGTGAGCAGTACTTC.

Ten or more counts support this clonotype. The V gene is TRBV2, the J gene TRBJ2-3; D is perhaps TRBD2 (5 bases). CDR3 length: 13 amino acids. V was clipped by 4 bases and J by 6 bases, with 11 bases between them. Per germline, CDR1 SNHLY and CDR2 FYNNEI. CDR3 in amino acids: CASSVGSVDTQYF. CDR3 in DNA: TGTGCCAGCAGTGTCGGTAGCGTGGATACGCAGTATTTT.

Ten or more counts support this clonotype. This chain connects TRBV7-2 to TRBJ2-1; weak D call: TRBD1 (5 bases). The CDR3 consists of 15 residues. Trimming stripped 3 bases from V and 2 bases from J, with 11 bases between. The V gene's germline CDR1 is SGHTA and CDR2 FQGNSA. CDR3 coding DNA: TGTGCCAGCAGCTTGACAGTATCTGCCTACAATGAGCAGTTCTTC. This sequence encodes CASSLTVSAYNEQFF.

This clonotype was observed at least ten times. The CDR3 sequence: CASGLVLGGSNTEAFF. The CDR3 DNA sequence: TGTGCTAGTGGTTTGGTACTGGGCGGATCGAACACTGAAGCTTTCTTT. The chain combines TRBV12-5 with TRBJ1-1; D gene ambiguous. Germline V gene sequence: CDR1 LGHNT, CDR2 FRNRAP. The CDR3 is 16 residues long. Trimming took off 0 bases at V and 1 base at J, with 12 bases between the two ends.

Many counts were recorded for this clonotype. The chain couples TRBV11-3 to TRBJ2-7, with 7 bases that match TRBD1. V was pared by 3 bases and J by 2 bases, with 7 bases of the junction left unmatched. This CDR3 is 15 amino acids long. Germline CDR1 and CDR2: SGHNT and YENEEA. CDR3 region: CASSFSGTATYEQYF. DNA for the CDR3: TGTGCCAGCAGCTTCTCCGGGACAGCGACCTACGAGCAGTACTTC.

This clonotype occurred many times. The CDR3 reads CASSLSFSAGVRTGELFF. CDR3 bases: TGTGCCAGCAGTTTATCTTTTAGCGCGGGGGTCCGCACCGGGGAGCTGTTTTTT. The chain couples TRBV27 to TRBJ2-2; TRBD2 agrees at 7 bases. Trimming removed 0 bases from V and 4 bases from J; junction bases left unmatched: 11. There are 18 residues in the CDR3. Germline lookup yields CDR1 MNHEY and CDR2 SMNVEV (reference sequence).

This clonotype appeared many times. This chain connects TRBV7-9 to TRBJ2-1; D uncertain. The V and J ends lost 5 bases and 5 bases respectively, with 10 bases between them. Germline V gives CDR1 SEHNR, CDR2 FQNEAQ (reference sequence). The CDR3 has 13 amino acids. The DNA for the CDR3 is TGTGCCAGCAGCGTTCCTTTAGACAATGAGCAGTTCTTC. Translating it yields CASSVPLDNEQFF.

This clonotype has a count of ten or more. V usage is TRBV11-2 and J usage is TRBJ2-2, with a tentative D call TRBD2 (6 bases). The CDR3 sequence is 17 residues long. Germline V CDR1 and CDR2: SGHAT, FQNNGV. Trimming removed 2 bases at V and 5 bases at J, with 18 bases between. In DNA, the CDR3 is TGTGCCAGCAGCTTATACCCCCAGGGAGGAGGAACCGGGGAGCTGTTTTTT. It specifies CASSLYPQGGGTGELFF.

This clonotype was picked up many times. The CDR3, as DNA: TGTGCCAGTACCCCGTGGGAGGGGATGAACACTGAAGCTTTCTTT. Its translation: CASTPWEGMNTEAFF. This chain joins TRBV19 and TRBJ1-1, with a tentative D call TRBD1 (5 bases). Trimming took 7 bases from V and 0 from J, leaving 15 bases between them. This CDR3 has 15 residues. Germline CDR1 LNHDA, CDR2 SQIVND (reference sequence).

This clonotype was picked up many times. The chain carries TRBV19 and TRBJ2-5; tentative D call: TRBD1 (5 bases). The length of the CDR3 is 14 residues. The V end lost 5 bases, the J end lost 3 bases, and 13 bases lay between the germline ends. From germline, CDR1 is LNHDA and CDR2 SQIVND (reference sequence). The CDR3 coding sequence is TGTGCCAGTAGTCCCAGGGTAGGGGAAGAGACCCAGTACTTC. This codes for CASSPRVGEETQYF.

The chain carries TRBV20-1 and TRBJ1-4; D gene ambiguous. The CDR3 extends over 15 amino acids. Germline V lookup: CDR1 DFQATT, CDR2 SNEGSKA (reference sequence). The V and J ends lost 0 bases and 1 base respectively, with 9 bases between them. CDR3 residues: CSARDLRRTNEKLFF. CDR3 DNA sequence: TGCAGTGCTAGAGATCTGCGCCGAACTAATGAAAAACTGTTTTTT.

In this sample, this clonotype turned up a few times. The genes are TRBV19 and TRBJ2-1; no clear D gene. From germline, CDR1 is LNHDA and CDR2 SQIVND (reference sequence). This CDR3 comprises 13 residues. Trimming stripped 1 base from V and 5 bases from J, with 6 bases between. The CDR3 coding sequence is TGTGCCAGTAGTATAGGGTCAAACAATGAGCAGTTCTTC. Protein product: CASSIGSNNEQFF.

The gene calls are TRBV9 and TRBJ2-5; D might be TRBD2 (5 bases). V was pared by 0 bases and J by 2 bases, with 11 bases between. In germline, CDR1 is SGDLS, CDR2 YYNGEE. This CDR3 has 15 amino acids. CDR3 region: CASSVVGMGQETQYF. CDR3 DNA: TGTGCCAGCAGCGTAGTCGGGATGGGGCAAGAGACCCAGTACTTC. The entire variable domain, with the rest obtained from reference TRBV9 and TRBJ2-5, is as follows: DSGVTQTPKHLITATGQRVTLRCSPRSGDLSVYWYQQSLDQGLQFLIQYYNGEERAKGNILERFSAQQFPDLHSELNLSSLELGDSALYFCASSVVGMGQETQYFGPGTRLLVL.

The chain joins TRBV5-1 to TRBJ2-7; D gene unclear. The CDR3 is 15 amino acids. The germline gives CDR1 SGHRS, CDR2 YFSETQ. Between the trimmed V and J ends, which lost 3 bases and 3 bases, there was a span of 16 bases. In nucleotides, the CDR3 is TGCGCCAGCAGCTCATCCCTGGAACCGGGCTACGAGCAGTACTTC. This encodes CASSSSLEPGYEQYF.

This clonotype appeared many times. The chain links TRBV12-3 or TRBV12-4 to TRBJ1-5; TRBD1 agrees at 7 bases. V was pared by 7 bases and J by 3 bases, with 6 bases of the junction left unmatched. The CDR3 is 14 amino acids. This CDR3 is CASTRDSNNQPQHF. CDR3 DNA: TGTGCCAGCACCCGGGACAGCAACAATCAGCCCCAGCATTTT.

Many counts were recorded for this clonotype. The V call is TRBV2, the J call TRBJ1-5; weak D call: TRBD1 (6 bases). The V gene's germline CDR1 is SNHLY and CDR2 FYNNEI. The CDR3 is 15 amino acids. With 1 base removed from V and 6 bases from J, the gap between germline ends came to 13 bases. CDR3: CASSEERGGRQPQHF. For the CDR3, the DNA is TGTGCCAGCAGTGAAGAACGTGGGGGGCGTCAGCCCCAGCATTTT.

Details on this clonotype: This may be a read error: a much more frequent sequence differs by one nucleotide. V gene TRBV7-2 combines with J gene TRBJ2-7; no clear D gene. The J call may be faulty, since TRBJ2-1 better matches the DNA end. Germline V gives CDR1 SGHTA, CDR2 FQGNSA. This CDR3 has 14 residues. The CDR3 DNA reads as TGTGCCAGCAGCTTTGCCAGGAGCTCCTACGAGCAGTTCTTC. Translated, it gives CASSFARSSYEQFF.

This clonotype has more than one count but fewer than ten. This chain links TRBV30 with TRBJ1-2; D perhaps matches TRBD1 (6 bases). V was pared by 3 bases and J by 5 bases, with 13 bases between. CDR1 and CDR2 from the germline V gene are GTSNPN and SVGIG (reference sequence). The CDR3 totals 13 residues. The CDR3 loop reads CAWSFRGDYGYTF. The CDR3, as DNA: TGTGCCTGGAGCTTCAGGGGCGATTATGGCTACACCTTC. Filled out from reference TRBV30 and TRBJ1-2, the complete variable domain reads SQTIHQWPATLVQPVGSPLSLECTVEGTSNPNLYWYRQAAGRGLQLLFYSVGIGQISSEVPQNLSASRPQDRQFILSSKKLLLSDSGFYLCAWSFRGDYGYTFGSGTRLTVV.

Many counts were recorded for this clonotype. The rearrangement joins TRBV20-1 to TRBJ2-5; D gene ambiguous. Trimming removed 8 bases from V and 1 base from J, with 17 bases in between. The CDR3 consists of 14 residues. CDR1 and CDR2 (germline): DFQATT, SNEGSKA (reference sequence). The CDR3 protein is CSTFSLTSQETQYF. CDR3 nucleotide sequence: TGCAGTACTTTCTCTCTTACGTCCCAAGAGACCCAGTACTTC.